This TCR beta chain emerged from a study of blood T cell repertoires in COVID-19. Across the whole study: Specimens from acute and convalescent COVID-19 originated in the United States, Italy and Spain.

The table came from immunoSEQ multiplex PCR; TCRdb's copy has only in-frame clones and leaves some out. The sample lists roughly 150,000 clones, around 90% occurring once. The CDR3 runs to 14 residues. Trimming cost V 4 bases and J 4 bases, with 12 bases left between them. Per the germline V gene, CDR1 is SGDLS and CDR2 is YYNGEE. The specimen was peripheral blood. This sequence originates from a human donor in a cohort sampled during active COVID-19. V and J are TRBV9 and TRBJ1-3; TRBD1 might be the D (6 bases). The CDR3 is CASSPGHPGNTIYF. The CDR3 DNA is TGTGCCAGCAGCCCGGGACATCCGGGAAACACCATATATTTT.